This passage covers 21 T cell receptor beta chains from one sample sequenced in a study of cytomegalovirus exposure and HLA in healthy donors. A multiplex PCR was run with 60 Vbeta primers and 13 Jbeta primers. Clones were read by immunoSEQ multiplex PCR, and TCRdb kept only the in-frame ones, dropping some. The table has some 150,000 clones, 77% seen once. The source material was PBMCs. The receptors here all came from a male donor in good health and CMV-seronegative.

In DNA, the CDR3 is TGTGCCAGCAGCAGGACTAGCGGACTTTACGAGCAGTACTTC. Translated, it gives CASSRTSGLYEQYF. The V call is TRBV6-5, the J call TRBJ2-7; 10 bases fit TRBD2. There are 14 residues in the CDR3. Trimming cost V 6 bases and J 4 bases; bases outside gene matches: 6. CDR1 is MNHEY, CDR2 SVGAGI, per germline.

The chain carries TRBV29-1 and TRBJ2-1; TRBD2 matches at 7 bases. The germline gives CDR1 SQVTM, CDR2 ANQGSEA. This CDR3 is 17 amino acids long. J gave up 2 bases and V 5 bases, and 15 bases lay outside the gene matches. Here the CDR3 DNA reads TGCAGCGTTTTCTCACGAGGTGGACTAGGAACCTACAATGAGCAGTTCTTC. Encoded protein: CSVFSRGGLGTYNEQFF.

In DNA, the CDR3 is TGTGCCAGCAGCTTAGCAGGATCAACCAATCAGCCCCAGCATTTT. Encoded protein: CASSLAGSTNQPQHF. The genes are TRBV11-2 and TRBJ1-5; D is ambiguous. Germline loops: CDR1 SGHAT, CDR2 FQNNGV. The CDR3 contains 15 residues. V dropped 1 base and J dropped 3 bases, with 10 bases sitting between them.

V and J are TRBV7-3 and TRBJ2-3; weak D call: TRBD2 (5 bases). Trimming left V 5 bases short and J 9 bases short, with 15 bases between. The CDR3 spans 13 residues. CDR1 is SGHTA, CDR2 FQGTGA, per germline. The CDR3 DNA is TGTGCCAGCAGCCCGGGCCCGGGGAACACGCAGTATTTT. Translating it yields CASSPGPGNTQYF.

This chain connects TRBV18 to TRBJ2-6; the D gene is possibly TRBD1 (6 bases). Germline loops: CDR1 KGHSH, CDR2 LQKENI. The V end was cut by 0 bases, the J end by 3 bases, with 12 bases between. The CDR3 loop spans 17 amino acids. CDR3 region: CASSPPNRVIGANVLTF. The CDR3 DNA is TGTGCCAGCTCACCACCGAACAGGGTTATTGGGGCCAACGTCCTGACTTTC.

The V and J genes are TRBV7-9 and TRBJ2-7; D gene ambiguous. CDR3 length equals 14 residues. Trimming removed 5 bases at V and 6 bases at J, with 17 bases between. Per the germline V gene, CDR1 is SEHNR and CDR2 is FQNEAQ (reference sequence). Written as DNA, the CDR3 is TGTGCCAGCAGCCTGTATGGCATCACGGGCGAGCAGTACTTC. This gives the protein CASSLYGITGEQYF. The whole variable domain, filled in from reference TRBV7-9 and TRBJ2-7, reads DTGVSQNPRHKITKRGQNVTFRCDPISEHNRLYWYRQTLGQGPEFLTYFQNEAQLEKSRLLSDRFSAERPKGSFSTLEIQRTEQGDSAMYLCASSLYGITGEQYFGPGTRLTVT.

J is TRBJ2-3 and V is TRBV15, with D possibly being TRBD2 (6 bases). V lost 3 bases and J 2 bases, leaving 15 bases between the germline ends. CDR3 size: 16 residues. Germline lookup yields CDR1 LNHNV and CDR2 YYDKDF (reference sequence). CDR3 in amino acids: CATSRDLAENTDTQYF. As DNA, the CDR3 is TGTGCCACCAGCAGGGACTTAGCGGAAAACACAGATACGCAGTATTTT.

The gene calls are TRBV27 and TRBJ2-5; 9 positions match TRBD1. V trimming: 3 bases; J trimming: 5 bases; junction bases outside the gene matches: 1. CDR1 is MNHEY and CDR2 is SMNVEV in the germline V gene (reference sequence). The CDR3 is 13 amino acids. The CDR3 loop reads CASSFGQGETQYF. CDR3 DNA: TGTGCCAGCAGTTTTGGACAGGGGGAGACCCAGTACTTC.

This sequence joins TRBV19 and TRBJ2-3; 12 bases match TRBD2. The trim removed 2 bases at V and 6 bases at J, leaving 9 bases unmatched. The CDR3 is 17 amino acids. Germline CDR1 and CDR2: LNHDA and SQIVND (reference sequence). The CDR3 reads CASSIPWTSGELDTQYF. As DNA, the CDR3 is TGTGCCAGTAGTATACCCTGGACTAGCGGGGAGCTGGATACGCAGTATTTT.

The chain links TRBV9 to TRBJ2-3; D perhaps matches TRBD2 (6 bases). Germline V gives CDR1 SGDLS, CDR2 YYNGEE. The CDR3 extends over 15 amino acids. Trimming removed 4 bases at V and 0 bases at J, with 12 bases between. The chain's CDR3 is CASSPRDLSTDTQYF. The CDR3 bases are TGTGCCAGCAGCCCGAGGGACTTAAGCACAGATACGCAGTATTTT.

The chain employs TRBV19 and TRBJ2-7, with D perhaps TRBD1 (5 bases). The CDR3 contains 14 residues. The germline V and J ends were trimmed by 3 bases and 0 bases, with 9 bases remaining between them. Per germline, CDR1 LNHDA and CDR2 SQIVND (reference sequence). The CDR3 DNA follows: TGTGCCAGTAGTATCCAGGGCTTCTCCTACGAGCAGTACTTC. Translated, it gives CASSIQGFSYEQYF.

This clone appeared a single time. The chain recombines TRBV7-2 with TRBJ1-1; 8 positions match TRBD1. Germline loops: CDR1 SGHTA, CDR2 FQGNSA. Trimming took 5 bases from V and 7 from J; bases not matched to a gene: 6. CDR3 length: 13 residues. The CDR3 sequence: CASSPLDRGEAFF. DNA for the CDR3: TGTGCCAGCAGCCCACTAGACAGGGGTGAAGCTTTCTTT.

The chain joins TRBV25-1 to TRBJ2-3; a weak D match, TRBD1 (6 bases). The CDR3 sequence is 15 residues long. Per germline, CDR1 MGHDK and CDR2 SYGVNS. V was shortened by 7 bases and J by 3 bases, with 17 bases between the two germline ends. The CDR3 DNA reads TGTGCCAGCAACGAAGGGGCAGGGGAAACAGATACGCAGTATTTT. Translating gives CASNEGAGETDTQYF.

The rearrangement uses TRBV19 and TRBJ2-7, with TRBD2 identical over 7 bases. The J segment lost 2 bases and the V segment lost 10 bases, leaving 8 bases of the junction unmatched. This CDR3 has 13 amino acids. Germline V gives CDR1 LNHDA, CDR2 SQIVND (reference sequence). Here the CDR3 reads CAIGEGYPYEQYF. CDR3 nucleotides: TGTGCCATCGGGGAGGGCTACCCCTACGAGCAGTACTTC.

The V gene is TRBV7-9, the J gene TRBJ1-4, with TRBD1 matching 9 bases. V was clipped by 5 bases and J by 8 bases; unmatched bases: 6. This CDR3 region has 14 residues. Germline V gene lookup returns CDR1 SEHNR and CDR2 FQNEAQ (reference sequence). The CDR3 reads CASSGGTGREKLFF. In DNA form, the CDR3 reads TGTGCCAGCAGCGGGGGGACAGGGAGAGAAAAACTGTTTTTT.

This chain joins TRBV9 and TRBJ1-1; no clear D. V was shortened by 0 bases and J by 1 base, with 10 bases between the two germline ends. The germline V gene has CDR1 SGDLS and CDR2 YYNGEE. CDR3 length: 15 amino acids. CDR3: CASSVVEGSNTEAFF. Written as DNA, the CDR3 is TGTGCCAGCAGCGTAGTGGAGGGATCGAACACTGAAGCTTTCTTT.

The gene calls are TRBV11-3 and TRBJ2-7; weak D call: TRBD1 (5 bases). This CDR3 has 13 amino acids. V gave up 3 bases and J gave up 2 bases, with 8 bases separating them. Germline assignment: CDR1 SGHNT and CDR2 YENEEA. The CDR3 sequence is CASSLPRAYEQYF. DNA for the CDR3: TGTGCCAGCAGCTTGCCCAGGGCCTACGAGCAGTACTTC. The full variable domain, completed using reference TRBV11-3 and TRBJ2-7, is EAGVVQSPRYKIIEKKQPVAFWCNPISGHNTLYWYLQNLGQGPELLIRYENEEAVDDSQLPKDRFSAERLKGVDSTLKIQPAELGDSAVYLCASSLPRAYEQYFGPGTRLTVT.

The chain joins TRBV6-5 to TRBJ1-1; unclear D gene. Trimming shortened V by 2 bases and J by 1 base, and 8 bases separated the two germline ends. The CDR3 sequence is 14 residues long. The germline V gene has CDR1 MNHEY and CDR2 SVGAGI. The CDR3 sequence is CASSYVRENTEAFF. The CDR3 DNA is TGTGCCAGCAGTTACGTGCGGGAGAACACTGAAGCTTTCTTT.

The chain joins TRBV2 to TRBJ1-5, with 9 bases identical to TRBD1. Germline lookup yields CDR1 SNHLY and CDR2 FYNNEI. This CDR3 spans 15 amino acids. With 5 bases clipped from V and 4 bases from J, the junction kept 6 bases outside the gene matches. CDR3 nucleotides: TGTGCCAGCAGTTACGAACAGGGGGCAAATCAGCCCCAGCATTTT. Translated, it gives CASSYEQGANQPQHF.

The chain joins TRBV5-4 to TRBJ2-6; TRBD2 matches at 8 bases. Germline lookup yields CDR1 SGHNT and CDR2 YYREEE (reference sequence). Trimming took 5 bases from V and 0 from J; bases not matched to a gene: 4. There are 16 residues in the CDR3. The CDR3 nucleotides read TGTGCCAGCAGGAGCGGGGGTCTCTCTGGGGCCAACGTCCTGACTTTC. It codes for CASRSGGLSGANVLTF.

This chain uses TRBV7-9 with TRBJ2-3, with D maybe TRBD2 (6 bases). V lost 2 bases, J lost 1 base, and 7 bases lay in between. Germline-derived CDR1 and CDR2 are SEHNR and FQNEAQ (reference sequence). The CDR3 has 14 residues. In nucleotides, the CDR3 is TGTGCCAGCAGCTTACAGCGGGGCACAGATACGCAGTATTTT. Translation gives CASSLQRGTDTQYF.